This T cell receptor (beta chain) was retrieved from a study of blood T cell repertoires in COVID-19. Individuals drawn from some 25 US areas were about 18 to 89 years old. Here immunoSEQ multiplex PCR was the method, and the copy in TCRdb shows in-frame clones only, minus some. In the table there are about 180,000 clones, around 80% of which are singletons. Sequencing was performed on PBMCs or T cells enriched from blood (not recorded which). The sequence was collected from a man aged 60 to 75 who had been exposed to COVID-19.

The CDR3 protein is CAWSVLRLTNYGYTF. The CDR3 DNA reads TGTGCCTGGAGTGTGTTGAGGCTAACTAACTATGGCTACACCTTC. The genes are TRBV30 and TRBJ1-2; D is uncertain. This CDR3 spans 15 amino acids. Trimming removed 0 bases at V and 0 bases at J, with 11 bases between. Germline assignment: CDR1 GTSNPN and CDR2 SVGIG (reference sequence).